The 9 T cell receptor beta chains given below trace back to one sample, sequenced in a study of blood T cell repertoires in COVID-19. TCRdb's copy holds only in-frame clones and misses some; the assay was immunoSEQ multiplex PCR. This table holds hundreds of thousands of clones, 85% to 90% found once. Sequenced sample: peripheral blood. The receptor source for this set is a man aged 65 to 85 with acute or convalescent COVID-19.

The chain carries TRBV29-1 and TRBJ1-1; 9 bases are shared with TRBD1. The germline V gene has CDR1 SQVTM and CDR2 ANQGSEA. After removal of 6 bases from V and 5 bases from J, the junction contained 10 bases not matched to a gene. The CDR3 runs 14 residues. This chain's CDR3 is CSVFKGQGRTEAFF. In DNA form, the CDR3 reads TGCAGCGTCTTTAAGGGACAGGGCCGTACTGAAGCTTTCTTT. The whole variable domain, remainder taken from reference TRBV29-1 and TRBJ1-1, is SAVISQKPSRDICQRGTSLTIQCQVDSQVTMMFWYRQQPGQSLTLIATANQGSEATYESGFVIDKFPISRPNLTFSTLTVSNMSPEDSSIYLCSVFKGQGRTEAFFGQGTRLTVV.

The V gene is TRBV10-3, the J gene TRBJ2-1, with 8 nucleotides matching TRBD1. The trim removed 6 bases at V and 6 bases at J, leaving 13 bases unmatched. The length of the CDR3 is 16 residues. Per the germline V gene, CDR1 is ENHRY and CDR2 is SYGVKD. The CDR3 bases are TGTGCCATCAGACAAACCGAGGACAGGGTGAGCAATGAGCAGTTCTTC. Translated: CAIRQTEDRVSNEQFF.

This chain uses TRBV19 with TRBJ1-4; perhaps TRBD1 as D (6 bases). This CDR3 comprises 15 residues. Germline CDR1 is LNHDA and CDR2 is SQIVND (reference sequence). Trimming left V 5 bases short and J 8 bases short, with 18 bases between. The CDR3 sequence: CASSHQGTRQEKLFF. As DNA, the CDR3 is TGTGCCAGTAGTCACCAGGGGACGAGACAGGAAAAACTGTTTTTT.

Turning to this clone: This specimen includes other DNA sequences encoding the same CDR3. The gene calls are TRBV29-1 and TRBJ1-5; D is unresolved. The CDR3 sequence is 13 residues long. The V end was cut by 5 bases, the J end by 0 bases, with 8 bases between. Germline assignment: CDR1 SQVTM and CDR2 ANQGSEA. CDR3 in DNA: TGCAGCGTTCGAACGGGTAGCAATCAGCCCCAGCATTTT. As protein: CSVRTGSNQPQHF.

The chain combines TRBV11-3 with TRBJ2-7, with D uncertain. This CDR3 spans 13 amino acids. Germline V CDR1 and CDR2: SGHNT, YENEEA. Between the trimmed V and J ends, which lost 3 bases and 2 bases, there was a span of 8 bases. Written as DNA, the CDR3 is TGTGCCAGCAGCTTTTCAAACACCTACGAGCAGTACTTC. Its protein is CASSFSNTYEQYF.

The chain recombines TRBV4-2 with TRBJ2-3, with TRBD2 matching over 7 bases. The V gene's germline CDR1 is LGHNA and CDR2 YNFKEQ. V lost 0 bases to trimming and J lost 3 bases; unmatched junction nucleotides: 21. This CDR3 is 21 amino acids long. The CDR3 region has the DNA TGTGCCAGCAGCCAAGAGGGAGGGGCTCCAGCGGGCGGAGGTTGGACAGATACGCAGTATTTT. It encodes CASSQEGGAPAGGGWTDTQYF.

This clone was observed a few times. J is TRBJ2-7 and V is TRBV4-1; 8 bases agree with TRBD1. V trimming: 2 bases; J trimming: 5 bases; junction bases outside the gene matches: 5. Germline CDR1 MGHRA, CDR2 YSYEKL. This CDR3 contains 14 residues. CDR3 sequence reads: CASSQPGQGHEQYF. The CDR3 DNA is TGCGCCAGCAGCCAACCTGGACAGGGTCACGAGCAGTACTTC.

The chain combines TRBV18 with TRBJ2-1; TRBD1 agrees at 9 bases. The CDR3 consists of 15 residues. V shed 2 bases, J shed 3 bases, and the junction held 2 bases outside the gene matches. Looked up from germline, CDR1 is KGHSH and CDR2 is LQKENI. The CDR3 protein is CASSPTGGLYNEQFF. Here the CDR3 DNA reads TGTGCCAGCTCACCAACAGGGGGCCTCTACAATGAGCAGTTCTTC.

This clone was recorded only once. This chain connects TRBV7-9 to TRBJ2-7; 7 bases align to TRBD2. Germline CDR1 and CDR2: SEHNR and FQNEAQ (reference sequence). The CDR3 is 13 amino acids. Trimming at V came to 5 bases and at J to 4 bases, leaving 5 bases not matched to a gene. This CDR3 reads CASSQGEGYEQYF. The CDR3 nucleotides are TGTGCCAGCAGCCAAGGGGAGGGATACGAGCAGTACTTC.